These T cell receptor beta chains were read from a single sample in a study of persistence of HIV-infected CD4 T cells. The antigens these receptors bind are not known. Data came from immunoSEQ multiplex PCR; TCRdb stores just in-frame clones and leaves some out. Here the sample spans some 50,000 clones, about 87% being singletons. Material: CD4+ T cells sorted from PBMCs after approximately 19-hour stimulation, obtained from a patient who received antiretroviral therapy. The receptors were sampled from an adult woman with HIV who was CMV-seropositive. CDR3s include the opening cysteine and the closing phenylalanine or tryptophan. D genes are given only for firm matches.

cdr3_aa	cdr3_nt	v_call	d_call	j_call
CSASGVETQYF	TGCAGTGCTAGTGGGGTGGAGACCCAGTACTTC	TRBV20-1	-	TRBJ2-5
CASSGGSGNTIYF	TGTGCCAGCTCGGGGGGCTCTGGAAACACCATATATTTT	TRBV18	-	TRBJ1-3
CASTGRAYLRQPQHF	TGTGCCAGCACCGGACGGGCCTACTTAAGACAGCCCCAGCATTTT	TRBV6-4	-	TRBJ1-5
CASSLRGQGARFNEQYF	TGTGCCAGCAGCCTCCGAGGACAGGGGGCAAGGTTTAACGAGCAGTACTTC	TRBV28	TRBD1	TRBJ2-7
CATSAGGKGETQYF	TGTGCCACCAGTGCAGGGGGGAAAGGAGAGACCCAGTACTTC	TRBV24-1	-	TRBJ2-5
CASSLPRGQGQPQHF	TGTGCCAGCAGTTTACCTAGGGGGCAGGGCCAGCCCCAGCATTTT	TRBV28	TRBD1	TRBJ1-5
CASSAGADTFTDTQYF	TGTGCCAGCAGCGCGGGGGCGGACACCTTCACAGATACGCAGTATTTT	TRBV5-5	-	TRBJ2-3
CASRGQGDEQYF	TGCGCCAGCCGGGGACAGGGAGACGAGCAGTACTTC	TRBV10-1	TRBD1	TRBJ2-7
CASSLGLSGNTIYF	TGCGCCAGCAGCTTGGGACTCTCTGGAAACACCATATATTTT	TRBV5-1	-	TRBJ1-3
CASRANHGTGEAFF	TGCGCCAGCAGAGCCAACCACGGGACAGGTGAAGCTTTCTTT	TRBV10-1	TRBD1	TRBJ1-1
CASSPKTGAAISYGYTF	TGTGCCAGCAGCCCCAAAACCGGGGCCGCGATCTCCTATGGCTACACCTTC	TRBV7-2	-	TRBJ1-2
CASSLAGGGGNNEQFF	TGTGCCAGCAGCTTAGCGGGCGGCGGGGGAAACAATGAGCAGTTCTTC	TRBV11-1	TRBD2	TRBJ2-1
CASSPMGTGSYEQYF	TGTGCCAGCAGCCCCATGGGGACAGGGTCGTACGAGCAGTACTTC	TRBV9	TRBD1	TRBJ2-7
CASSPEGTNSPLHF	TGTGCCAGCTCGCCGGAGGGGACAAATTCACCCCTCCACTTT	TRBV18	-	TRBJ1-6